The 21 T cell receptor beta chains below were found in one sample sequenced in a study of blood T cell repertoires in COVID-19. Repertoires were generated with immunoSEQ multiplex PCR, while TCRdb's copy carries only in-frame clones and drops some. Of roughly 300,000 clones in the sample, 80% to 90% were seen once. The sample consisted of PBMCs or T cells enriched from blood (not recorded which). These receptors were taken from a woman in her forties with acute COVID-19.

This clone was seen just once. The chain recombines TRBV3-1 (or the pseudogene TRBV3-2) with TRBJ1-1; 9 nucleotides match TRBD1. Germline CDR1 is LGHDT and CDR2 is YNNKEL (reference sequence). The CDR3 length is 16 residues. Trimming removed 4 bases from V and 1 base from J; junction bases left unmatched: 7. For the CDR3, the DNA is TGTGCCAGCAGCCCTCGGACAGGGGAAGGGAACACTGAAGCTTTCTTT. It specifies CASSPRTGEGNTEAFF.

The genes are TRBV2 and TRBJ2-5, with a possible D match to TRBD1 (6 bases). CDR1 is SNHLY and CDR2 is FYNNEI in the germline V gene. Trimming took off 7 bases at V and 1 base at J, with 10 bases between the two ends. The CDR3 extends over 13 amino acids. The chain's CDR3 is CASTGQTQETQYF. The CDR3 nucleotides are TGTGCCAGCACAGGACAGACCCAAGAGACCCAGTACTTC.

As regards this clone: Mismatch with germline at one junction end may stem from a read error. The chain carries TRBV6-5 and TRBJ1-6; D might be TRBD1 (6 bases). The CDR3 sequence is 14 residues long. CDR1 is MNHEY and CDR2 is SVGAGI in the germline V gene. DNA of the CDR3: TGTGCCAGCAGTGACTCAGGGGATAATTCACCCCTCCACTTT. It specifies CASSDSGDNSPLHF.

The chain combines TRBV15 with TRBJ1-1; maybe TRBD1 (6 bases). The CDR3 has 14 amino acids. Germline loops: CDR1 LNHNV, CDR2 YYDKDF (reference sequence). V was pared by 5 bases and J by 0 bases, with 10 bases between. The CDR3 DNA sequence: TGTGCCACCAGCCTACAGGGCTTGAACACTGAAGCTTTCTTT. This sequence encodes CATSLQGLNTEAFF. Looking up the rest from reference TRBV15 and TRBJ1-1 gives the full variable domain: DAMVIQNPRYQVTQFGKPVTLSCSQTLNHNVMYWYQQKSSQAPKLLFHYYDKDFNNEADTPDNFQSRRPNTSFCFLDIRSPGLGDTAMYLCATSLQGLNTEAFFGQGTRLTVV.

This sequence joins TRBV2 and TRBJ2-3; TRBD2 agrees at 14 bases. V lost 2 bases to trimming and J lost 0 bases; unmatched junction nucleotides: 7. Per germline, CDR1 SNHLY and CDR2 FYNNEI. This CDR3 comprises 19 residues. The CDR3 coding sequence is TGTGCCAGCAGTGAAAGGACTAGCGGGGGGTACAAAAGCACAGATACGCAGTATTTT. It encodes CASSERTSGGYKSTDTQYF.

The chain combines TRBV2 with TRBJ1-1, with D unclear. The V end lost 3 bases, the J end lost 2 bases, and 10 bases lay between the germline ends. This CDR3 has 14 amino acids. CDR1 is SNHLY and CDR2 is FYNNEI in the germline V gene. The CDR3 reads CASSEAGGNTEAFF. CDR3 in DNA: TGTGCCAGCAGTGAGGCGGGTGGAAACACTGAAGCTTTCTTT.

This rearrangement joins TRBV5-5 to TRBJ1-5, with D maybe TRBD1 (5 bases). The CDR3 is 17 residues long. The V end lost 4 bases, the J end lost 1 base, and 18 bases lay between the germline ends. CDR1 and CDR2 from the germline V gene are SGHKS and YYEKEE (reference sequence). Here the CDR3 reads CASSDMGRFTSNQPQHF. CDR3 DNA sequence: TGTGCCAGCAGCGACATGGGGCGGTTTACGAGCAATCAGCCCCAGCATTTT.

The rearrangement links TRBV12-5 to TRBJ1-5; D perhaps matches TRBD1 (6 bases). Per germline, CDR1 LGHNT and CDR2 FRNRAP. This CDR3 region has 16 residues. Trimming took 2 bases from V and 9 from J, leaving 20 bases between them. CDR3 region: CASGLKQGSIEGPQHF. The CDR3 DNA reads as TGTGCTAGTGGTTTGAAGCAGGGGAGTATAGAGGGGCCCCAGCATTTT.

This clone was recorded once. The V gene is TRBV5-4, the J gene TRBJ1-2; tentatively, D is TRBD1 (6 bases). Germline CDR1 reads SGHNT; CDR2 reads YYREEE (reference sequence). V was pared by 7 bases and J by 4 bases, with 14 bases between. The CDR3 runs to 13 residues. The CDR3 DNA reads TGTGCCAGCGCCCTCGGGGGGGCCTATGGCTACACCTTC. Its protein product is CASALGGAYGYTF.

The chain is built from TRBV4-2 and TRBJ1-5; tentatively, D is TRBD1 (5 bases). The CDR3 sequence is 16 residues long. The germline V gene encodes CDR1 LGHNA and CDR2 YNFKEQ. The V end was cut by 1 base, the J end by 0 bases, with 10 bases between. CDR3 in amino acids: CASSQGQLDSNQPQHF. The CDR3 coding sequence is TGTGCCAGCAGCCAAGGACAGCTTGATAGCAATCAGCCCCAGCATTTT.

The rearrangement uses TRBV7-9 and TRBJ1-4; 7 positions agree with TRBD1. Germline CDR1 reads SEHNR; CDR2 reads FQNEAQ (reference sequence). The CDR3 loop spans 15 amino acids. V lost 5 bases to trimming and J lost 5 bases; unmatched junction nucleotides: 8. CDR3 sequence (DNA): TGTGCCAGCAGCGTTGACAGGGTTCCGAATGAAAAACTGTTTTTT. Its protein product is CASSVDRVPNEKLFF. Looking up the rest from reference TRBV7-9 and TRBJ1-4 gives the full variable domain: DTGVSQNPRHKITKRGQNVTFRCDPISEHNRLYWYRQTLGQGPEFLTYFQNEAQLEKSRLLSDRFSAERPKGSFSTLEIQRTEQGDSAMYLCASSVDRVPNEKLFFGSGTQLSVL.

The DNA of the CDR3 is TGTGCCAGCAGCCAAGATCTCCGAGGGCCGGAGGGCGAGCAGTACTTC. This codes for CASSQDLRGPEGEQYF. The chain joins TRBV4-2 to TRBJ2-7, with TRBD2 as a possible D gene (6 bases). Germline V gene sequence: CDR1 LGHNA, CDR2 YNFKEQ. V gave up 0 bases and J gave up 6 bases, with 18 bases separating them. This CDR3 is 16 amino acids long.

This chain uses TRBV15 with TRBJ2-1; TRBD2 matches at 10 bases. The germline CDR1 and CDR2 sequences are LNHNV and YYDKDF (reference sequence). This CDR3 contains 16 residues. The V gene end was trimmed by 1 base and the J gene end by 0 bases; junction bases not matched to a gene: 0. CDR3 residues: CATSRASGSSYNEQFF. The CDR3 nucleotides read TGTGCCACCAGCAGAGCTAGCGGGAGCTCCTACAATGAGCAGTTCTTC.

The chain combines TRBV14 with TRBJ2-7; 8 bases are a match to TRBD1. The CDR3 extends over 14 amino acids. Germline-derived CDR1 and CDR2 are SGHDN and FVKESK. Germline trimming cut 4 bases from V and 3 bases from J; bases unmatched to any gene: 5. DNA of the CDR3: TGTGCCAGCAGCCGCCGGGACAGGAACTACGAGCAGTACTTC. The encoded protein is CASSRRDRNYEQYF.

The CDR3 DNA sequence: TGTGCCAGCAGCTTATTGCCGGAGCCCGGGGAGCTGTTTTTT. Its translation: CASSLLPEPGELFF. This chain uses TRBV5-6 with TRBJ2-2; D is unresolved. The CDR3 is made up of 14 amino acids. Germline assignment: CDR1 SGHDT and CDR2 YYEEEE. V shed 2 bases and J shed 6 bases, with 11 bases lying between them.

This clone was counted a single time. The chain combines TRBV10-2 with TRBJ2-1, with 11 bases identical to TRBD2. Germline trimming cut 5 bases from V and 9 bases from J; bases unmatched to any gene: 9. There are 15 residues in the CDR3. Looked up from germline, CDR1 is WSHSY and CDR2 is SAAADI. CDR3 DNA sequence: TGCGCCAGCAGTCCACTAGCGGGAGTTTCCAGTGAGCAGTTCTTC. It specifies CASSPLAGVSSEQFF.

This clone turned up a few times. J is TRBJ2-2 and V is TRBV5-4, with a weak D call TRBD2 (5 bases). V lost 5 bases to trimming and J lost 2 bases, with 10 bases between them. CDR3 size: 14 residues. The germline CDR1 and CDR2 sequences are SGHNT and YYREEE (reference sequence). DNA of the CDR3: TGTGCCAGCAGAAAGGACTCTAACACCGGGGAGCTGTTTTTT. Its translation: CASRKDSNTGELFF.

This clone has only a few counts. The V gene is TRBV15, the J gene TRBJ1-5; D unclear. The length of the CDR3 is 15 residues. The V end lost 0 bases, the J end lost 7 bases, and 13 bases lay between the germline ends. Looked up from germline, CDR1 is LNHNV and CDR2 is YYDKDF (reference sequence). The DNA for the CDR3 is TGTGCCACCAGCAGAGACCCATCCAAGGAGCAGCCCCAGCATTTT. It codes for CATSRDPSKEQPQHF.

This chain uses TRBV4-1 with TRBJ2-1; D unresolved. CDR1 is MGHRA and CDR2 is YSYEKL in the germline V gene. Trimming shortened V by 5 bases and J by 0 bases, and 11 bases separated the two germline ends. This CDR3 spans 15 amino acids. The CDR3 loop reads CASSETPNSYNEQFF. The CDR3 DNA follows: TGCGCCAGCAGCGAAACCCCTAACTCCTACAATGAGCAGTTCTTC.

This chain links TRBV4-1 with TRBJ2-3; D is possibly TRBD2 (5 bases). Germline V gene lookup returns CDR1 MGHRA and CDR2 YSYEKL. The V end was cut by 0 bases, the J end by 1 base, with 14 bases between. The CDR3 totals 17 residues. The CDR3 reads CASSQDDTGVGTDTQYF. In DNA form, the CDR3 reads TGCGCCAGCAGCCAAGACGATACCGGGGTGGGCACAGATACGCAGTATTTT.

The V and J genes are TRBV6-4 and TRBJ1-2; 7 bases align to TRBD1. The CDR3 has 14 residues. V was clipped by 2 bases and J by 0 bases; unmatched bases: 0. CDR1 and CDR2 from the germline V gene are MRHNA and SNTAGT. The CDR3, as DNA: TGTGCCAGCAGTGACGGGACAGCTAACTATGGCTACACCTTC. Protein: CASSDGTANYGYTF.